The sequence of this TCR beta chain was determined in a study of cytomegalovirus exposure and HLA in healthy donors. The CDR3 totals 12 residues. Germline V gives CDR1 SGHVS, CDR2 FQNEAQ. The V and J ends lost 2 bases and 12 bases, in that order; junction bases with no gene match: 4. The PCR employed 60 Vbeta primers together with 13 Jbeta primers. Per the study methods: About 10 million of 65 million to 95 million unique TCR beta chains were shared, per a later count. Using immunoSEQ multiplex PCR, the repertoire was profiled, and TCRdb retains in-frame clones only, with some absent. That table supplies the V and J calls and clone size; D and trimming were determined from the DNA. The sample has around 150,000 clones, about two thirds seen once; the top ten hold around 4.2%.

The rearrangement uses TRBV7-8 and TRBJ1-1; 9 bases align to TRBD1. The clonotype was recovered from a middle-aged man in good health and CMV-seropositive. Sequencing input: PBMCs. The DNA for the CDR3 is TGTGCCAGCAGCTTAACGACAGGGGGACCTTTCTTT. Translation: CASSLTTGGPFF. Full variable domain (missing parts from reference TRBV7-8 and TRBJ1-1): GAGVSQSPRYKVAKRGQDVALRCDPISGHVSLFWYQQALGQGPEFLTYFQNEAQLDKSGLPSDRFFAERPEGSVSTLKIQRTQQEDSAVYLCASSLTTGGPFFGQGTRLTVV.